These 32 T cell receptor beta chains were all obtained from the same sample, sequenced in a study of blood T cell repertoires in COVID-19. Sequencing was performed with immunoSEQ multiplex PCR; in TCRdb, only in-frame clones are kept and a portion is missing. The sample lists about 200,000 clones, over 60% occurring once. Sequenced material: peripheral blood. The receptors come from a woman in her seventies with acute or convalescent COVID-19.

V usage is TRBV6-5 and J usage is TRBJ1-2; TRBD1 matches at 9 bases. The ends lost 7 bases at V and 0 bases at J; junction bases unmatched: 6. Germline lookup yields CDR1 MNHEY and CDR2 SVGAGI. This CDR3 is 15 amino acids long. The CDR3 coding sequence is TGTGCCAGCATCCCGGGACAGGGCCCTAACTATGGCTACACCTTC. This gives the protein CASIPGQGPNYGYTF.

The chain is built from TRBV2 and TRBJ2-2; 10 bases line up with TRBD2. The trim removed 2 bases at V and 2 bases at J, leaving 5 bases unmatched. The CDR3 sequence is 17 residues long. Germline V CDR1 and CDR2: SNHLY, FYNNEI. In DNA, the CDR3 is TGTGCCAGCAGTGAACGGCTAGCGGGGGTCAACACCGGGGAGCTGTTTTTT. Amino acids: CASSERLAGVNTGELFF.

For the CDR3, the DNA is TGTGCCACCAGTGATTGGGGAGCGGGGGGCTACACAGATACGCAGTATTTT. As protein: CATSDWGAGGYTDTQYF. The gene calls are TRBV24-1 and TRBJ2-3; 9 bases match TRBD2. The CDR3 has 17 residues. The V segment lost 2 bases and the J segment 2 bases; nucleotides outside the gene matches: 7. Germline V CDR1 and CDR2: KGHDR, SFDVKD.

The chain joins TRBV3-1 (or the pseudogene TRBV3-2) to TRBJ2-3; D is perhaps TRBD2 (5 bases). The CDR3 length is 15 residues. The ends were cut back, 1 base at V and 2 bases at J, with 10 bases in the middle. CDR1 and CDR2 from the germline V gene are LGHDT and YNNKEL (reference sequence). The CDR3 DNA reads TGTGCCAGCAGCCAAGTGTTCGGGAACACAGATACGCAGTATTTT. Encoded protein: CASSQVFGNTDTQYF.

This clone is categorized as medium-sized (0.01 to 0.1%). The CDR3 DNA is TGTGCCAGCAGCCCCGGGGGCAATCAGCCCCAGCATTTT. This translates into CASSPGGNQPQHF. This chain connects TRBV3-1 (or the pseudogene TRBV3-2) to TRBJ1-5; D gene ambiguous. This CDR3 spans 13 amino acids. The germline V gene has CDR1 LGHDT and CDR2 YNNKEL (reference sequence). The V end lost 4 bases, the J end lost 2 bases, and 6 bases lay between the germline ends.

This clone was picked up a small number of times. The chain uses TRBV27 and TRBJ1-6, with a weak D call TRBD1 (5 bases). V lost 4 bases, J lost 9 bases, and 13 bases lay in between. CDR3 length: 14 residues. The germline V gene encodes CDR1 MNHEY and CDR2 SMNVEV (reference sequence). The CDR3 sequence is CASSSAGKSSPLHF. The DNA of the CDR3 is TGTGCCAGCAGTTCAGCAGGGAAGAGTTCACCCCTCCACTTT.

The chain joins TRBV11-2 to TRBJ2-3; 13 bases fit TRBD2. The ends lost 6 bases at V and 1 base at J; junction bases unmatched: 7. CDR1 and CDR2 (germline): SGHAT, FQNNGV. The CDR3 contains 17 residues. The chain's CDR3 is CASRGGLAGVGTDTQYF. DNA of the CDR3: TGTGCCAGCAGAGGAGGACTAGCGGGGGTAGGCACAGATACGCAGTATTTT.

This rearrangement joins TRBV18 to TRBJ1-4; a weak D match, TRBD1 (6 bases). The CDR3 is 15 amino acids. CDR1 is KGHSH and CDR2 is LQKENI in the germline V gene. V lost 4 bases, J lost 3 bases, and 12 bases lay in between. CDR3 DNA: TGTGCCAGCTCACAACAGGGAAGTGCTAATGAAAAACTGTTTTTT. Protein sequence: CASSQQGSANEKLFF.

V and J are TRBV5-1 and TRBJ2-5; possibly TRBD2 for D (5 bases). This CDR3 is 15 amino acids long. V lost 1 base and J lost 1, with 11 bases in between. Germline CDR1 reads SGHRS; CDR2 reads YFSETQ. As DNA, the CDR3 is TGCGCCAGCAGCTTGCAGAGCGGCCCCCAAGAGACCCAGTACTTC. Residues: CASSLQSGPQETQYF.

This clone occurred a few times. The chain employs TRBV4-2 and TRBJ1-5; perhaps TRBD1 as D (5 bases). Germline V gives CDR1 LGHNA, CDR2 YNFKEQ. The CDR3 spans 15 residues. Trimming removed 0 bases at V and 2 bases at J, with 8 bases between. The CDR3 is CASSQEGRGNQPQHF. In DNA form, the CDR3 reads TGTGCCAGCAGCCAAGAGGGCAGGGGCAATCAGCCCCAGCATTTT.

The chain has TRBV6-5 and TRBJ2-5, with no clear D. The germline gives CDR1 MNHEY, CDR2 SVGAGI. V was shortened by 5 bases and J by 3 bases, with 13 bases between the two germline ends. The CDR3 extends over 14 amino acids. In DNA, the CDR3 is TGTGCCAGCAGTAGCTGGGTCCGGGAAGAGACCCAGTACTTC. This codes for CASSSWVREETQYF.

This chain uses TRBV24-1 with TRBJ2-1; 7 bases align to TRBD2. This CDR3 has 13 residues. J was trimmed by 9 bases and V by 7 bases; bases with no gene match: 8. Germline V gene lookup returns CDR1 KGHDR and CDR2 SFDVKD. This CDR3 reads CATRASGVTEQFF. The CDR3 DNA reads TGTGCCACCAGGGCCAGCGGGGTTACTGAGCAGTTCTTC.

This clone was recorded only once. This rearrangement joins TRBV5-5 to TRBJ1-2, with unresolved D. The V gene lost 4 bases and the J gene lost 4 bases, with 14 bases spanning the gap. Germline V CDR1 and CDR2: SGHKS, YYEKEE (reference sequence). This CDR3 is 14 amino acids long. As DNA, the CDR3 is TGTGCCAGCAGCCCACCGGGAGCACTCTATGGCTACACCTTC. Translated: CASSPPGALYGYTF.

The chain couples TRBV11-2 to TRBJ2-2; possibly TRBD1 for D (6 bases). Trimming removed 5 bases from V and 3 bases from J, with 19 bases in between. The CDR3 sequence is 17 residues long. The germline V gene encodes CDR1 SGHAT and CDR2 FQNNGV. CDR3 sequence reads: CASSQRDRRIYTGELFF. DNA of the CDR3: TGTGCCAGCAGCCAACGAGACAGGAGAATTTACACCGGGGAGCTGTTTTTT.

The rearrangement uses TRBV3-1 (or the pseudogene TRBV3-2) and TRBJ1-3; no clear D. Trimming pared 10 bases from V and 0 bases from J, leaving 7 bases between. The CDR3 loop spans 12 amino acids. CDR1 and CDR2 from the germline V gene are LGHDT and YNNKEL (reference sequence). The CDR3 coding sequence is TGTGCCACCCTTTCCTCTGGAAACACCATATATTTT. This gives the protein CATLSSGNTIYF.

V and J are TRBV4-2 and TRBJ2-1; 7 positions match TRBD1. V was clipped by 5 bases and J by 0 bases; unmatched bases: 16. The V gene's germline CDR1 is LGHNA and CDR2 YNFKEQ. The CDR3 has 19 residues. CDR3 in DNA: TGTGCCAGCAGCAGGACAGGTGGTAGTCTCCCTAGCTCCTACAATGAGCAGTTCTTC. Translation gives CASSRTGGSLPSSYNEQFF.

CDR3 sequence reads: CASSAVAGDTDTQYF. The CDR3 region has the DNA TGTGCCAGCAGCGCCGTAGCGGGGGACACAGATACGCAGTATTTT. V gene TRBV25-1 combines with J gene TRBJ2-3; 9 positions match TRBD2. The CDR3 contains 15 residues. J was trimmed by 2 bases and V by 6 bases; bases with no gene match: 6. Germline lookup yields CDR1 MGHDK and CDR2 SYGVNS.

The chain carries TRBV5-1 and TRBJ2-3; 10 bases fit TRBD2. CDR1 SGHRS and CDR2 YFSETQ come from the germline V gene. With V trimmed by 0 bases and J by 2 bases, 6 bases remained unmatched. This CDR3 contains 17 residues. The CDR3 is CASSLVSSGGATDTQYF. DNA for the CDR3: TGCGCCAGCAGCTTGGTGTCGAGCGGGGGGGCCACAGATACGCAGTATTTT.

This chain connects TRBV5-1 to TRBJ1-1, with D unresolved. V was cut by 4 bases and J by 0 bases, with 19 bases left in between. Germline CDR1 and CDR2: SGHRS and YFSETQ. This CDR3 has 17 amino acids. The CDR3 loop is CASSRLPLALMNTEAFF. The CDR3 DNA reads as TGCGCCAGCAGCCGACTCCCGCTCGCCCTTATGAACACTGAAGCTTTCTTT.

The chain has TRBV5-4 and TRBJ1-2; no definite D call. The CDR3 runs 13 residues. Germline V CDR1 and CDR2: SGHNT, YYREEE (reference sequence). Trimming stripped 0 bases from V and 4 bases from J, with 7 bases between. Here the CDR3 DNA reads TGTGCCAGCAGCTTGGACAGCACCTATGGCTACACCTTC. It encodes CASSLDSTYGYTF. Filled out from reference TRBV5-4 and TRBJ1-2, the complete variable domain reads ETGVTQSPTHLIKTRGQQVTLRCSSQSGHNTVSWYQQALGQGPQFIFQYYREEENGRGNFPPRFSGLQFPNYSSELNVNALELDDSALYLCASSLDSTYGYTFGSGTRLTVV.

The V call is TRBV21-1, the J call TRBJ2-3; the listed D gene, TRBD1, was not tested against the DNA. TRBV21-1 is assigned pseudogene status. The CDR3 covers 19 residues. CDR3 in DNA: TGTGCCAGCAGCAGAGGTGCAGGACAAAGGGGCGAGGGCACAGATACGCAGTATTTT. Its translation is CASSRGAGQRGEGTDTQYF.

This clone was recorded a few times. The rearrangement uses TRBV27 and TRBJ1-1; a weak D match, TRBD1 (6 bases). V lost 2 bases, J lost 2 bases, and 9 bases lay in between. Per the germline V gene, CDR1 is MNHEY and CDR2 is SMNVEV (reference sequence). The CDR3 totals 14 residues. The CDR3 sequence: CASSLGGANTEAFF. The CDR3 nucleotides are TGTGCCAGCAGTTTAGGGGGGGCTAACACTGAAGCTTTCTTT.

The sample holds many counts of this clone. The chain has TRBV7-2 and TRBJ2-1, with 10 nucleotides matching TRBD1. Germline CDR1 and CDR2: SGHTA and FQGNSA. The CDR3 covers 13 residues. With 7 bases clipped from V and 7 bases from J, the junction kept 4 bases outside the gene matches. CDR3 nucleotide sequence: TGTGCCAGCACCCCGGACAGGGGGAATGAGCAGTTCTTC. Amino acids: CASTPDRGNEQFF.

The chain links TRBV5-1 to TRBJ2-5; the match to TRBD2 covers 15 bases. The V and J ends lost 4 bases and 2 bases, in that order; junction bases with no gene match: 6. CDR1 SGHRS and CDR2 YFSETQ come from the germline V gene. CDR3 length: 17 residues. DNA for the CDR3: TGCGCCAGCAGCCCGGGACTAGCGGGGGGCCTTCAAGAGACCCAGTACTTC. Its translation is CASSPGLAGGLQETQYF.

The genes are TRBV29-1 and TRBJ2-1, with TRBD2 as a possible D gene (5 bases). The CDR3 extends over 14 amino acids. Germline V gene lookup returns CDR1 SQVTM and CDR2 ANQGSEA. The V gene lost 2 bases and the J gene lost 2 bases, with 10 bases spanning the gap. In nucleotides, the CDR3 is TGCAGCGTTGAACTTAGCGATACCTACAATGAGCAGTTCTTC. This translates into CSVELSDTYNEQFF.

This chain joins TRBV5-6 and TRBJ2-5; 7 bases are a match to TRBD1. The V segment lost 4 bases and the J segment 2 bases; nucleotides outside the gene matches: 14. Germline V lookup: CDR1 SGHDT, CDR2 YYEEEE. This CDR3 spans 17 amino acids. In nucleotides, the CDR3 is TGTGCCAGCAGCCCGAAGGGGGCAAACAGGGCGCAAGAGACCCAGTACTTC. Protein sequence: CASSPKGANRAQETQYF.

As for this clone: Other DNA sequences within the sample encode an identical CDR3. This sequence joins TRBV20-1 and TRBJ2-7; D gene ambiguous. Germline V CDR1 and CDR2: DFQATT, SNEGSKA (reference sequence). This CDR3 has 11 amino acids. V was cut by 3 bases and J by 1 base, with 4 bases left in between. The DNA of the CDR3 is TGCAGTGCTAGGTCATCCTACGAGCAGTACTTC. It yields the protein CSARSSYEQYF.

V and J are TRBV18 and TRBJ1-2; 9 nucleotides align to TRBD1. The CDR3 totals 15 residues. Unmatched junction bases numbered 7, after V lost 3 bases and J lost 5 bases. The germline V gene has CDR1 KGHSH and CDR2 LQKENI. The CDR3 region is CASSPDTGGNYGYTF. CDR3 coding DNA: TGTGCCAGCTCACCGGATACAGGGGGCAATTATGGCTACACCTTC.

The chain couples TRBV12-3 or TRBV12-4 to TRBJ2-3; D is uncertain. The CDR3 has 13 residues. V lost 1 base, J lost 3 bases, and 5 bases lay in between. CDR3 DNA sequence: TGTGCCAGCAGTTTAGACAGAACAGATACGCAGTATTTT. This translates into CASSLDRTDTQYF.

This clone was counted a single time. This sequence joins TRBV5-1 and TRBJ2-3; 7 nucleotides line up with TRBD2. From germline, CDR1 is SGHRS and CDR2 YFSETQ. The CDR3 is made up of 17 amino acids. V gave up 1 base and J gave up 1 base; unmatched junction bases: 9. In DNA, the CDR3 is TGCGCCAGCAGCTTGAGCTGGGGAGGGCCGGGCACAGATACGCAGTATTTT. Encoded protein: CASSLSWGGPGTDTQYF.

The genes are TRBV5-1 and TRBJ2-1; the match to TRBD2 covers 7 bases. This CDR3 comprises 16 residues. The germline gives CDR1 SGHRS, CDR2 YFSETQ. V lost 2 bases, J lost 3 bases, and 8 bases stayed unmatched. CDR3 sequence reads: CASSFAGGSLYNEQFF. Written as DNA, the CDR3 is TGCGCCAGCAGCTTCGCCGGGGGGAGTCTCTACAATGAGCAGTTCTTC.

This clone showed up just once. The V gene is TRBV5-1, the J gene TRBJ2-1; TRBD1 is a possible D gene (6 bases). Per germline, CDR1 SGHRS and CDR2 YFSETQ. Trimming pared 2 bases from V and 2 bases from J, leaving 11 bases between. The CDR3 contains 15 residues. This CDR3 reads CASSFDRTTYNEQFF. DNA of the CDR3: TGCGCCAGCAGCTTCGACAGGACGACCTACAATGAGCAGTTCTTC.